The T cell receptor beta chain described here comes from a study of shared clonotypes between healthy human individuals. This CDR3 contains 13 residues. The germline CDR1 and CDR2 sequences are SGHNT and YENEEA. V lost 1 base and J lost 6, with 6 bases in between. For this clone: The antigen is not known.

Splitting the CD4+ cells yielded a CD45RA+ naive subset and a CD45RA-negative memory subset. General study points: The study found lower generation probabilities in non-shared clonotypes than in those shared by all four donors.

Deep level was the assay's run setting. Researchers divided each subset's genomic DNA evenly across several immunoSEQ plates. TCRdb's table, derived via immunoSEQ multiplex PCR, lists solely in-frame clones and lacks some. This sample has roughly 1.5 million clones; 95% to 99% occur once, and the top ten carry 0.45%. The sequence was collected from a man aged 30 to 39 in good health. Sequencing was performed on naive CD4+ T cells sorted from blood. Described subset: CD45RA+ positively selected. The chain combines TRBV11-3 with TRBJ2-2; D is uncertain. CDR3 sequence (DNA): TGTGCCAGCAGCTTAGTTACCGCCGGGGAGCTGTTTTTT. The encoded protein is CASSLVTAGELFF.